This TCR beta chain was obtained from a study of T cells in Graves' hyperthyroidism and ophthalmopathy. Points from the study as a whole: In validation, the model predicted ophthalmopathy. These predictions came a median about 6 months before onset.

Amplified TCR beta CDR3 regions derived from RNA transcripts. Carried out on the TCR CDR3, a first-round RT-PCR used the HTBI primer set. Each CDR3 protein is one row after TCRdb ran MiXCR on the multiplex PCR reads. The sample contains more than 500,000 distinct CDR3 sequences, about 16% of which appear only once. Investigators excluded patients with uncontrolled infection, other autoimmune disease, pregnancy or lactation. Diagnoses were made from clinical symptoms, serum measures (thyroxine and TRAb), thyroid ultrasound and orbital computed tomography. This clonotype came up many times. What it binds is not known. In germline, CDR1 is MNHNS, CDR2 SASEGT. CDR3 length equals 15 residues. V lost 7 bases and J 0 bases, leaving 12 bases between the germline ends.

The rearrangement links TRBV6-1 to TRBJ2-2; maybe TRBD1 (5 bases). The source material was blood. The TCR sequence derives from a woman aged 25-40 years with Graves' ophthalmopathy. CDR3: CASKGRRANTGELFF. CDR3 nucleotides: TGTGCCAGCAAGGGGCGACGCGCGAACACCGGGGAGCTGTTTTTT.